Detailed here is one T cell receptor beta chain. This clone was counted a few times. This receptor's antigen is unknown. Base qualities are not provided; no much larger clone lies one nucleotide away. This sample is drawn from a study of cytomegalovirus exposure and HLA in healthy donors (dated by TCRdb to about 2017). Regarding the study in general: An earlier analysis of more than 550 of the donors reported about 300 Gb of sequence data and around 100 million unique TCR beta sequences obtained from around 180 million T cells. About 280 gigabases of sequencing data and 78 million or so unique TCR sequences were included in an early release covering around 600 HLA-typed donors. The genetic ancestry cluster associated with self-reported Caucasian donors included over 80% of the roughly 380 genotyped donors. The study was designed to test whether signatures of past pathogen exposure could be identified by cataloging public T cell receptors. Using immunosequencing, the study profiled T cell repertoires from around 680 subjects and related those repertoires to cytomegalovirus serostatus. A separate validation cohort of about 110 different subjects was used in addition to the roughly 670-subject first cohort. The study combined high-throughput TCR immunosequencing, statistical association of individual TCRs with disease status, and machine learning to predict cytomegalovirus infection status. To study patterns of TCR occurrence, a later analysis re-analyzed previously published TCR beta repertoires from 550 to 800 donors and added high-resolution HLA genotyping. Rather than using new phenotypic data, the later analysis identified candidate immune exposures from TCR beta sequences and from how often those sequences occurred across donors. To decide whether each TCR beta V gene segment behaved as functional or pseudogenic, an earlier analysis of 587 of the donors relied on high-throughput TCR beta sequencing. Donor age, sex, ethnicity and CMV serostatus were collected together with the repertoire data. Genome-wide SNP genotypes for about 55% of the roughly 670 donors were used in a later genetic analysis, which treated that subset as a discovery cohort. All discovery cohort repertoires had been generated using a single sequencing platform. HLA typing included class I and class II loci at four-digit resolution. The number of typed donors differed by locus: 629-630 for A, B, C, DRB1 and DQB1; 500 to 550 for DQA1; some 610 for DPA1; and roughly 450 for DPB1. About five DR-DQ haplotypes were handled as single units for association and clustering, since linkage in the cohort was strong. Among some 400 genotyped donors of the cohort, an average of roughly 230,000 unique TCR beta nucleotide sequences was sequenced per donor, of which roughly 17% were non-productive.

The paper's findings and limits, for the study overall: A later analysis associated roughly 17,000 TCR beta sequences with specific HLA alleles at a false discovery rate of 0.05. In a later genetic analysis, fewer N-insertions in productive TCRs were reported among donors in an Asian-associated ancestry cluster than the roughly 700-donor mean. The classifier was reported to diagnose cytomegalovirus status with high specificity and sensitivity in both the original cohort and the validation cohort. Some IMGT-functional V segments, including TRBV6-2 and TRBV6-3, could not be told apart with the 87-base-pair reads, so those segments were excluded. Because some donors lacked HLA typing at each locus, the association tests relied only on the typed subset. Correlated functional status among segregating V segments might reflect linkage disequilibrium, but an unknown experimental factor could not be ruled out. Sequencing depth was assumed to be roughly uniform across donors in the presence/absence analyses, though that assumption may not hold. The cohort was sequenced for TCR beta chains only, and without alpha or paired-chain data the features that could be detected were limited. Across donors, most TCR sequences were observed very rarely, whereas some public TCRs were present in many individuals. Because counts were too low, around 18 rarely observed V segments, including chromosome 9 orphons, were left out of the earlier analysis of 587 of the donors. Broadly in line with IMGT annotations, most TCR beta V segments showed up in productive rearrangements about 87% or about 30% of the time in an earlier analysis of several hundred of the donors. According to a later analysis, TCR association rates differed among HLA loci, with DRB1 alleles showing the most associated TCRs and HLA-C alleles showing the fewest. In vitro tests confirmed that a few of the cytomegalovirus-associated TCR beta chains recognize cytomegalovirus antigens. In the study, 150 to 200 TCR beta chains were listed as associated with cytomegalovirus. In a later analysis, most CMV-associated TCR beta chains were found to appear HLA-restricted, with HLA associations seemingly driven largely by CMV exposure. The sequencing pipeline was judged likely to have produced a cluster of highly shared sequence variants as a technical artifact. Several of the top co-occurrence clusters appeared to be linked to parvovirus B19, influenza, CMV and Epstein-Barr virus, according to a later analysis. A further reported finding was that TCR beta sequences accurately predicted the HLA-A and HLA-B alleles for most subjects in the first cohort. Immune exposure information for the cohort was limited to CMV serostatus. Compared with equally common non-associated chains, HLA-associated TCR beta chains in a later analysis were more clonally expanded and had lower generation probabilities. When HLA alleles, especially DR and DQ, strongly co-occurred, attributing TCR associations to individual alleles was difficult. It was suggested by the authors that the approach could potentially be generalized to other disease states and immunological phenotypes. A later genetic analysis associated a missense DCLRE1C variant with V-gene and J-gene trimming of TCR beta chains, and an independent cohort replicated the association.

Reading the germline V gene gives CDR1 SGHRS and CDR2 YFSETQ. V is pruned by 4 bases and J by 8 bases, leaving 12 bases of the junction without a gene match. Including cysteine and phenylalanine, the CDR3 has 16 amino acids. The CDR3 DNA has 48 bases and is translated from base 1. The library was produced with the immunoSEQ multiplex PCR assay. For the multiplex PCR, a mixture combining 60 forward primers for TCR Vbeta segments and 13 reverse primers for TCR Jbeta segments was used. The CDR3 region of rearranged TCR beta genes was amplified from genomic DNA with a multiplex PCR assay. Amplified TCR beta libraries were sequenced as 87-base-pair reads on the Illumina HiSeq System. The study's own analysis went as follows. In a later analysis, tens of millions of unique TCR beta chains were counted across the roughly 670 repertoires, and about 9.9 million of these chains were shared by at least two donors. Raw reads were error-corrected and collapsed into unique sequences with a nearest-neighbor algorithm that merged closely related sequences to remove PCR and sequencing errors. To assign V, D and J gene segments, CDR3 sequences were aligned to IMGT reference sequences. For a sequence to be retained, a match of at least six nucleotides was required to both a V gene segment and a J gene segment. A rearrangement was called productive if the CDR3 had no stop codons and remained in frame with V and J, and every other rearrangement was called non-productive. Following IMGT convention, CDR3 was defined as the stretch from the second conserved V-encoded cysteine to the conserved J-encoded phenylalanine. Sequences without an unambiguous match to a single V gene segment were excluded from the earlier analysis of several hundred of the donors. In an earlier analysis of some 590 of the donors, a V segment was called functional when productive rearrangements were above 56.7%, and segregating when the standard deviation between donors exceeded 5%. A statistical classification framework was developed to diagnose cytomegalovirus status using the catalog of TCR beta chain sequences. In a later analysis, V and J genes were assigned by comparing TCR nucleotide sequences against IMGT/GENE-DB human TR gene sequences. The TCRdist pipeline was used in a later analysis to assign CDR3 sequences and most-parsimonious VDJ recombination scenarios. In a later analysis, every TCR beta chain was defined by the combination of its CDR3 amino acid sequence and its V-gene family, and reads without a unique V-gene family were dropped. In a later analysis, fewer than 650 highly shared, low-generation-probability nucleotide sequences were removed to address suspected cross-contamination and a sequencing artifact. For each public chain, a later analysis derived a clonal expansion index from normalized ranks of inferred template counts within each repertoire. Generation probabilities in a later analysis came from a VDJ recombination model fitted to out-of-frame rearrangements, and those results were checked against IGoR. Hypergeometric tests were used in a later analysis to score TCR-TCR, TCR-HLA and TCR-CMV co-occurrence, with a repertoire-size bias correction applied to the TCR pairs. False discovery rates were estimated in a later analysis by permuting HLA or CMV assignments 20 times. In a later analysis, co-occurring TCRs were grouped with DBSCAN, and TCRdist sequence similarity was added when clustering was performed within HLA-allele-positive subsets. Co-occurrence clustering excluded repertoires with fewer than 30,000 or more than 120,000 public chains, plus five with anomalous nucleotide sharing. Held by TCRdb, this immuneACCESS table contains in-frame sequences only and omits some clones. Under half of the omission traces to an unresolved V gene where checked; the cause of the rest is unknown. For V, J and clone size, that table is used; D and trimming come from the DNA. The sample yields about 160,000 clones; 70% to 85% were counted once. More than 1.2% of the sample comes from the top ten.

The cohort consisted of approximately 670 healthy bone marrow donors. At the time of sampling, all cohort members were nominally healthy, though unrecorded immune exposures were likely present. The donor was CMV seronegative and belonged to the group of more than 300 seronegative cohort members. Every donor gave a peripheral blood sample, and the peripheral blood mononuclear cells from that sample were used for TCR beta sequencing. Genomic DNA extraction from the blood cell samples was performed with the Qiagen DNeasy Blood Extraction Kit. The sequence came from a male donor in good health and CMV-seronegative. Recombination joined TRBV5-1 with TRBJ2-1; 10 junctional bases match TRBD2. Material: PBMCs. Read as DNA, the sequence is TGCGCCAGCAGCGTCACTAGCGGGGTTGGAGGGGATGAGCAGTTCTTC. It specifies CASSVTSGVGGDEQFF.